Listed here is a single TCR beta chain. The antigen is unknown. Germline CDR1 is SQVTM and CDR2 is ANQGSEA. The CDR3 is 13 amino acids. The record originates from a study of T cells in Graves' hyperthyroidism and ophthalmopathy. Study-wide results and limits: Ophthalmopathy and stable hyperthyroidism were told apart by a 13 V-J model. Ophthalmopathy, which appeared later, was predicted by the model a median around 6.9 months before onset.

What was amplified from RNA transcripts were TCR beta CDR3 regions. HTBI primers drove first-round RT-PCR of the TCR CDR3. TCRdb used MiXCR to reprocess the multiplex PCR reads, holding one entry per CDR3 protein. The sample holds about 510,000 distinct CDR3 sequences; over 35% are singletons and the top ten take about two fifths. Sequences were obtained from peripheral blood or thyroid tissue (not recorded which). This chain uses TRBV29-1 with TRBJ1-1; no definite D call. The clonotype comes from an adult woman with Graves' disease, either hyperthyroidism or ophthalmopathy (not recorded which). CDR3 coding DNA: TGCAGTTACTCAGTAGAGGGTGGCACTGAAGCTTTCTTT. Translation: CSYSVEGGTEAFF. The whole variable domain, filled in from reference TRBV29-1 and TRBJ1-1, reads SAVISQKPSRDICQRGTSLTIQCQVDSQVTMMFWYRQQPGQSLTLIATANQGSEATYESGFVIDKFPISRPNLTFSTLTVSNMSPEDSSIYLCSYSVEGGTEAFFGQGTRLTVV.